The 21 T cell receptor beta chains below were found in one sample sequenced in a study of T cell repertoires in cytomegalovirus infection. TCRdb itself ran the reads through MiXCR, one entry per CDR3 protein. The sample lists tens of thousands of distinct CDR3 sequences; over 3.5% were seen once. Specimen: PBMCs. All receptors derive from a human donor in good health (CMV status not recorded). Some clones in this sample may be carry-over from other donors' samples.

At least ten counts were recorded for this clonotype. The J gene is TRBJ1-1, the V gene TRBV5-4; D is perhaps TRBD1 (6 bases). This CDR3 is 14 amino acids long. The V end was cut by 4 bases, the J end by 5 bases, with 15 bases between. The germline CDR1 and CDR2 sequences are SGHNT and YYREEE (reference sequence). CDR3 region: CASSGEQGRTEAFF. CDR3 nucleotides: TGTGCCAGCAGCGGTGAGCAGGGGAGAACTGAAGCTTTCTTT.

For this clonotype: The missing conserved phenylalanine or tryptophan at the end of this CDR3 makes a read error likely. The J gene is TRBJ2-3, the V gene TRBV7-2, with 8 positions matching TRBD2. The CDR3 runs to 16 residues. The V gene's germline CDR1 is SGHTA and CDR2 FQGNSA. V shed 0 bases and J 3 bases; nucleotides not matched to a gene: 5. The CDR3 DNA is TGTGCCAGCAGCTTAGCGCTGGCGGGGGGTACAGATACGCAGTATGTT. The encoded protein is CASSLALAGGTDTQYV.

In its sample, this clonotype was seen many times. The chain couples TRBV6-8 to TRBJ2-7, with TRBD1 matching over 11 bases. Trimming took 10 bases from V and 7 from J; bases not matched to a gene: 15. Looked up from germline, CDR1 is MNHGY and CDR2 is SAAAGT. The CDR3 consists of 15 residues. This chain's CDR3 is CATGEPGTGGREQYF. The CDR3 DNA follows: TGTGCCACGGGGGAACCCGGGACAGGGGGACGGGAGCAGTACTTC.

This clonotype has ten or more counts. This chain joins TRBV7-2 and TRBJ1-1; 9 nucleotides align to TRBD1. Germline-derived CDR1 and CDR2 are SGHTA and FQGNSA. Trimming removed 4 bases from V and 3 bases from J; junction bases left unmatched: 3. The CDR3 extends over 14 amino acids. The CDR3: CASSSNRGHTEAFF. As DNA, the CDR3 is TGTGCCAGCAGCTCGAACAGGGGGCACACTGAAGCTTTCTTT.

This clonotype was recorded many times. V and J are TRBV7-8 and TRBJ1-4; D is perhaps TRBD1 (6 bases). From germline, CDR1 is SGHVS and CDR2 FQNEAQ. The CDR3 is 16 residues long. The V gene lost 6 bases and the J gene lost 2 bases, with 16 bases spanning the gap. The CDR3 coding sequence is TGTGCCAGCAGACCAATAGATGGGGGCACTAATGAAAAACTGTTTTTT. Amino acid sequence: CASRPIDGGTNEKLFF.

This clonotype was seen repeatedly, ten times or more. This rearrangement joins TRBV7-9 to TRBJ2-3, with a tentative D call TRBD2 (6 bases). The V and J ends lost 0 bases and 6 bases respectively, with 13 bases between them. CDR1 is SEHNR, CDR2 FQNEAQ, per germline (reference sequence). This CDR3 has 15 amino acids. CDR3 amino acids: CASSLAGGSGDTQYF. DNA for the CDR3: TGTGCCAGCAGCTTAGCGGGAGGCTCCGGGGATACGCAGTATTTT.

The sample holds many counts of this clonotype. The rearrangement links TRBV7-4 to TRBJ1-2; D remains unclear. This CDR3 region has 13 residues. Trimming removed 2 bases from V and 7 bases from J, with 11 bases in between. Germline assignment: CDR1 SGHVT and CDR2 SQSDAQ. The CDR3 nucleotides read TGTGCCAGCAGCTTAATGTCGGGTATTGGCTACACCTTC. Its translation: CASSLMSGIGYTF.

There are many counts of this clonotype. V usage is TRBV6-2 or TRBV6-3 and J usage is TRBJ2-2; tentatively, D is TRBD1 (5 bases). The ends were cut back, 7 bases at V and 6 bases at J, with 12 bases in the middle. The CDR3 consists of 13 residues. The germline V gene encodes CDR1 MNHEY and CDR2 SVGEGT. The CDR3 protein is CASKTVSAGELFF. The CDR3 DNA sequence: TGTGCCAGCAAGACAGTCAGCGCCGGGGAGCTGTTTTTT.

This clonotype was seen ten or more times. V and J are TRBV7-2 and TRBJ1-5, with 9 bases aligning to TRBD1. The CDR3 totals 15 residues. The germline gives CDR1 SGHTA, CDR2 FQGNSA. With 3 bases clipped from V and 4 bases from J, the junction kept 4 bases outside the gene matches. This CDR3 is CASSLKTGGNQPQHF. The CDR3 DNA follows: TGTGCCAGCAGCTTGAAGACAGGGGGTAATCAGCCCCAGCATTTT.

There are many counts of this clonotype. CDR3 bases: TGCGCCAGCAGCTTGGCCCCGGGATTGAACACTGAAGCTTTCTTT. Its translation: CASSLAPGLNTEAFF. The genes are TRBV5-1 and TRBJ1-1; D call uncertain. From germline, CDR1 is SGHRS and CDR2 YFSETQ. V dropped 0 bases and J dropped 0 bases, with 9 bases sitting between them. The CDR3 totals 15 residues.

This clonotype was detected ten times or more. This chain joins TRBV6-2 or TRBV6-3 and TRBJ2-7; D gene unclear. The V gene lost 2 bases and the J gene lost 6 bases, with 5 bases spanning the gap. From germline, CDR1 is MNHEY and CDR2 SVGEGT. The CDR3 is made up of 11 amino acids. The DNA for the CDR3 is TGTGCCAGCAGTTACCCCAGCGAGCAGTACTTC. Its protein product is CASSYPSEQYF.

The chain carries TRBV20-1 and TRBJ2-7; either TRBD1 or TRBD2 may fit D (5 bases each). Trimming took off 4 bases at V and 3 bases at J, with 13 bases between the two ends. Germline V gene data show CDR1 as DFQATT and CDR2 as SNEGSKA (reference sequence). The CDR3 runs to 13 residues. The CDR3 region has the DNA TGCAGTGCTATCCGGGACGCAGACTACGAGCAGTACTTC. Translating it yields CSAIRDADYEQYF.

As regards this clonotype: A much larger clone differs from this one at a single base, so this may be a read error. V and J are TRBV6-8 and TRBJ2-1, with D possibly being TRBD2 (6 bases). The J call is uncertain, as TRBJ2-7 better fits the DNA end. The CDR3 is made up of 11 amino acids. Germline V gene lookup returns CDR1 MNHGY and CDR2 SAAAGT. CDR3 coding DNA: TGTGCCAGCGCAACCGGAGGGGAGCAGTACTTC. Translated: CASATGGEQYF.

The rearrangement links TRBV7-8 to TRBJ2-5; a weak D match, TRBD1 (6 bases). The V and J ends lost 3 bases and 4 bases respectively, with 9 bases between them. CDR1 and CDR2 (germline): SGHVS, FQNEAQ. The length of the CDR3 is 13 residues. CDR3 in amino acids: CASSFGRGETQYF. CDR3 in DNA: TGTGCCAGCAGCTTTGGCAGGGGAGAGACCCAGTACTTC.

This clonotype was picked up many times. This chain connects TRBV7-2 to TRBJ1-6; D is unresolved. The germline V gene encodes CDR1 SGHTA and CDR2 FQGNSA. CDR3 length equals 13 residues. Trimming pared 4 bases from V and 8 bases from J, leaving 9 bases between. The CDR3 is CASSYRAHSPLHF. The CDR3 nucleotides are TGTGCCAGCAGCTACCGTGCTCATTCACCCCTCCACTTT.

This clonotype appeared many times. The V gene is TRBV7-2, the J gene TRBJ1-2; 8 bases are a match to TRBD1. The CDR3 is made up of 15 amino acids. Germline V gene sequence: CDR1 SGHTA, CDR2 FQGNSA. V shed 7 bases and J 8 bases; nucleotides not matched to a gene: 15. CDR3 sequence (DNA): TGTGCCAGCACCCACTATCAGGGGGCCCCTATGGGCTACACCTTC. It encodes CASTHYQGAPMGYTF.

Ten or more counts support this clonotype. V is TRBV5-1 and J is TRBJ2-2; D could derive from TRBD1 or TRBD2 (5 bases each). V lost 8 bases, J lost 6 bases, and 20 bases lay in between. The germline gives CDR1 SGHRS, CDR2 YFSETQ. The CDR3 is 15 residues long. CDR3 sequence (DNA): TGCGCCAGTCACAAACAGGAGTTCGGGGCCGGGGAGCTGTTTTTT. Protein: CASHKQEFGAGELFF.

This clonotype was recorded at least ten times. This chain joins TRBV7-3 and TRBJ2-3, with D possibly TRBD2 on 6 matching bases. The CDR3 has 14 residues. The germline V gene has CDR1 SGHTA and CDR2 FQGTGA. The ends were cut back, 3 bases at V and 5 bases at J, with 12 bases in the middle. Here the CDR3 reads CASSFGLLGDTQYF. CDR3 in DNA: TGTGCCAGCAGCTTCGGACTATTGGGAGATACGCAGTATTTT.

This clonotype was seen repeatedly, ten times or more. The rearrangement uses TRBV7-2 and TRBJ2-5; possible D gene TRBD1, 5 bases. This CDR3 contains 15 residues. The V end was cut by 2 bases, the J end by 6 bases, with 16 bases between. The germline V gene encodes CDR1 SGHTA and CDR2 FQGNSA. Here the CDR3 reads CASSLQGFFEKTQYF. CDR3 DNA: TGTGCCAGCAGCTTACAGGGTTTTTTTGAGAAGACCCAGTACTTC.

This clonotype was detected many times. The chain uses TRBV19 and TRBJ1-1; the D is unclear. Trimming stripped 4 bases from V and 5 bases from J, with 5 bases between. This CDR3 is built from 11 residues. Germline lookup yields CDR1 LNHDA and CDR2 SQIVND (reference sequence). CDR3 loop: CASSKWTEAFF. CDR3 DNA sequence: TGTGCCAGTAGTAAGTGGACTGAAGCTTTCTTT.

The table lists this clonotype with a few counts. As DNA, the CDR3 is TGTGCCAGCAGTTACGGGACGAGAGACGAGCAGTACTTC. This sequence encodes CASSYGTRDEQYF. The chain recombines TRBV6-8 with TRBJ2-7; D could derive from TRBD1 or TRBD2 (5 bases each). The CDR3 loop spans 13 amino acids. The V end was cut by 2 bases, the J end by 5 bases, with 10 bases between. From germline, CDR1 is MNHGY and CDR2 SAAAGT.